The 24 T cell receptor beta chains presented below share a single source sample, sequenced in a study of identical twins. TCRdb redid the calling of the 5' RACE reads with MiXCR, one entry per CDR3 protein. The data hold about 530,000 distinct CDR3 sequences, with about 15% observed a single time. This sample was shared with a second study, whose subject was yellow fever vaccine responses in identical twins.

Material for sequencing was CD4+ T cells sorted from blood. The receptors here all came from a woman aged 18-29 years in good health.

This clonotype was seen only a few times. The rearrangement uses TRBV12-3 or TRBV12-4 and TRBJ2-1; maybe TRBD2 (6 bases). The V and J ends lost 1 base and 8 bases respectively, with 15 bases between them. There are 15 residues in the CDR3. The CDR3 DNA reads TGTGCCAGCAGTTTAGAAGGGAGGCCCCCCGATGAGCAGTTCTTC. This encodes CASSLEGRPPDEQFF.

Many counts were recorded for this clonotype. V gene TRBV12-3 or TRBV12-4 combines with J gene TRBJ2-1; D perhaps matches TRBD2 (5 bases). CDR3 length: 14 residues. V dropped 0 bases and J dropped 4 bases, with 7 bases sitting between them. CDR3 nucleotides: TGTGCCAGCAGTTTAGCAGGACTTTACAATGAGCAGTTCTTC. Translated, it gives CASSLAGLYNEQFF.

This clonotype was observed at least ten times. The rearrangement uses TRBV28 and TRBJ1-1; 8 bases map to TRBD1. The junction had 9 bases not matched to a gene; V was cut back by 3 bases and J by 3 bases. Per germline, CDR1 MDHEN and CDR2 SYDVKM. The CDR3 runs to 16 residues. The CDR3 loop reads CASSFGQGGADTEAFF. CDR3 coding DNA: TGTGCCAGCAGTTTCGGACAGGGAGGTGCGGACACTGAAGCTTTCTTT.

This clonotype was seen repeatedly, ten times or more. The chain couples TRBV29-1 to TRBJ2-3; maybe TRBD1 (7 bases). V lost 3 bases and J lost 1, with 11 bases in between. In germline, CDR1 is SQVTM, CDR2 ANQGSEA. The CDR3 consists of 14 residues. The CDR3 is CSVDGGGGTDTQYF. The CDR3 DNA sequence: TGCAGCGTTGATGGAGGGGGCGGCACAGATACGCAGTATTTT.

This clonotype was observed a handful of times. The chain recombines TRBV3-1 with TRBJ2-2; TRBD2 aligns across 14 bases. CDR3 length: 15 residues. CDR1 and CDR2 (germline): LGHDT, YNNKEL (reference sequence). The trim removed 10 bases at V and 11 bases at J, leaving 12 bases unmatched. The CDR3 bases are TGTGCCACCGAACGGACTAGCGGGAGGCCCTTTGAGCTGTTTTTT. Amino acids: CATERTSGRPFELFF. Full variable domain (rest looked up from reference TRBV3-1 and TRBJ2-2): DTAVSQTPKYLVTQMGNDKSIKCEQNLGHDTMYWYKQDSKKFLKIMFSYNNKELIINETVPNRFSPKSPDKAHLNLHINSLELGDSAVYFCATERTSGRPFELFFGEGSRLTVL.

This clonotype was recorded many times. CDR3 sequence: CASRPGQGAYNEQFF. CDR3 DNA: TGCGCCAGCAGACCGGGACAGGGGGCCTACAATGAGCAGTTCTTC. The genes are TRBV5-1 and TRBJ2-1; 11 nucleotides line up with TRBD1. The length of the CDR3 is 15 residues. Germline values: CDR1 SGHRS, CDR2 YFSETQ. Unmatched junction bases numbered 3, after V lost 5 bases and J lost 2 bases.

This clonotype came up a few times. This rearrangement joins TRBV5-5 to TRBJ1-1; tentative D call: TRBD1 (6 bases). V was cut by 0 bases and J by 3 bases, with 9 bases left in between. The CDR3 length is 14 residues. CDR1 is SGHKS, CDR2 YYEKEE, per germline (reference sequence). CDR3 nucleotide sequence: TGTGCCAGCAGCTTGGTATACAGGGACACTGAAGCTTTCTTT. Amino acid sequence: CASSLVYRDTEAFF. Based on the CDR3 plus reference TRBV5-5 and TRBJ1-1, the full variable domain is DAGVTQSPTHLIKTRGQQVTLRCSPISGHKSVSWYQQVLGQGPQFIFQYYEKEERGRGNFPDRFSARQFPNYSSELNVNALLLGDSALYLCASSLVYRDTEAFFGQGTRLTVV.

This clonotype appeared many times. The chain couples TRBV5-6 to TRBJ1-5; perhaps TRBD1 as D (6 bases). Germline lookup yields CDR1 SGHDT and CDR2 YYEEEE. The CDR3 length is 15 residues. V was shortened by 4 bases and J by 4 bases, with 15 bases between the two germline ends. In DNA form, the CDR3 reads TGTGCCAGCAGCCTACAGGGAACAGGGAATCAGCCCCAGCATTTT. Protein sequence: CASSLQGTGNQPQHF.

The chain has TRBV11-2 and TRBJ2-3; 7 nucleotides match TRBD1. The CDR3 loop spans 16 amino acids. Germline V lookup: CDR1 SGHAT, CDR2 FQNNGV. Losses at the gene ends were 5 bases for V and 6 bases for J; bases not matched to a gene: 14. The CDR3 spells CASSPTRLTGVDTQYF. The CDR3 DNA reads TGTGCCAGCAGCCCTACCCGATTAACAGGGGTGGATACGCAGTATTTT.

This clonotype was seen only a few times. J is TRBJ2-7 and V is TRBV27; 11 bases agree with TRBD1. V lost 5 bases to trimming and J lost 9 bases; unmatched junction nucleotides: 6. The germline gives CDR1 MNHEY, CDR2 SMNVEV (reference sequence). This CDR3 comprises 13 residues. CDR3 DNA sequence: TGTGCCAGCAGTCCAGGACAGGGGGCGAGGCAGTACTTC. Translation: CASSPGQGARQYF.

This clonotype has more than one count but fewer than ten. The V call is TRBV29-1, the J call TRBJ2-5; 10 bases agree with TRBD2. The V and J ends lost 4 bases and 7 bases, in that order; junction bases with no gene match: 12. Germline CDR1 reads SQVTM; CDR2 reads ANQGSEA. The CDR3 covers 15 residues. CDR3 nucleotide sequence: TGCAGCGTTGGGGCTAGCGGGGGAACCTTAGGGACCCAGTACTTC. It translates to CSVGASGGTLGTQYF.

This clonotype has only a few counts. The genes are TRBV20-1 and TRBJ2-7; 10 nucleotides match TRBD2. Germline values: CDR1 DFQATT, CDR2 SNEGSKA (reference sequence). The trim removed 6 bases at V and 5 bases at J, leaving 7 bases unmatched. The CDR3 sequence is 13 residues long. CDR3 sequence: CSAGGLAIHEQYF. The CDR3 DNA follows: TGCAGTGCGGGGGGACTAGCGATCCACGAGCAGTACTTC.

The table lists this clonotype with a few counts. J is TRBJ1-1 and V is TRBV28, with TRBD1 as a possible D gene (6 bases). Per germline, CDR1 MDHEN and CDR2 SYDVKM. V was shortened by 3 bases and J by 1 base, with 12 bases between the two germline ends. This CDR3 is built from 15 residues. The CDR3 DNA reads TGTGCCAGCAGTTTCGACAGGCGAACGAACACTGAAGCTTTCTTT. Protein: CASSFDRRTNTEAFF.

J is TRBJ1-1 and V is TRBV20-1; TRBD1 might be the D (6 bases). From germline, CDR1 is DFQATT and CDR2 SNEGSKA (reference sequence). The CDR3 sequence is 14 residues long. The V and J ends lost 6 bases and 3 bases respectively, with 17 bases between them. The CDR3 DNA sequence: TGCAGTGCCCCGGGCGAGGGGGGGTACACTGAAGCTTTCTTT. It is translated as CSAPGEGGYTEAFF.

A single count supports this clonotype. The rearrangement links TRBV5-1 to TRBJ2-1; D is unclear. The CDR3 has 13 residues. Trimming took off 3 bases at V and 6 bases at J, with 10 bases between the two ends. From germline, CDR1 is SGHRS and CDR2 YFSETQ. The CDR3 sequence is CASSSIPGNEQFF. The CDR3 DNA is TGCGCCAGCAGCTCCATCCCCGGCAATGAGCAGTTCTTC.

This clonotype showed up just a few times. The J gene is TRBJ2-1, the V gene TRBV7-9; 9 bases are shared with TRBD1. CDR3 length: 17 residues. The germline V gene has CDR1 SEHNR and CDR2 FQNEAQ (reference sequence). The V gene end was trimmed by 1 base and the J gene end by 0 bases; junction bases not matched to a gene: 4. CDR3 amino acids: CASSLGGTGSSYNEQFF. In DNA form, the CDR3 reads TGTGCCAGCAGCTTAGGGGGGACAGGGAGCTCCTACAATGAGCAGTTCTTC.

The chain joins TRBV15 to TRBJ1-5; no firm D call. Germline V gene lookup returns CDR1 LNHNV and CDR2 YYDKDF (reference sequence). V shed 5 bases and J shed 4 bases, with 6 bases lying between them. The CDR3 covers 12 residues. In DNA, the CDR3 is TGTGCCACCAGCGGTCCAAATCAGCCCCAGCATTTT. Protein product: CATSGPNQPQHF.

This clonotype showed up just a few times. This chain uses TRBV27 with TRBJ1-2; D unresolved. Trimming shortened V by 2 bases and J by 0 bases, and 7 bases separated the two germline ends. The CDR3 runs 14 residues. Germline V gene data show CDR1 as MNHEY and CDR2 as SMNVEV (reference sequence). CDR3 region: CASSLNSANYGYTF. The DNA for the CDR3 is TGTGCCAGCAGTTTAAACAGTGCTAACTATGGCTACACCTTC.

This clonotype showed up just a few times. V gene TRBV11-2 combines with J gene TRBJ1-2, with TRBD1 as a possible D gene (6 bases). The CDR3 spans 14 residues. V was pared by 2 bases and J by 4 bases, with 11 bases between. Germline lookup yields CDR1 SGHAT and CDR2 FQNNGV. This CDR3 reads CASSLRSRGYGYTF. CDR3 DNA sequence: TGTGCCAGCAGCTTACGGTCCAGGGGCTATGGCTACACCTTC.

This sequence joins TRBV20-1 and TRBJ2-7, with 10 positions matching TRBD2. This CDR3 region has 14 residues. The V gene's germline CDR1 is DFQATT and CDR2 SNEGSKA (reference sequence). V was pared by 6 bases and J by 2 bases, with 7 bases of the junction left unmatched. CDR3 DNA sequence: TGCAGTGCACCTAGGACTAGCGGAGCCTACGAGCAGTACTTC. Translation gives CSAPRTSGAYEQYF.

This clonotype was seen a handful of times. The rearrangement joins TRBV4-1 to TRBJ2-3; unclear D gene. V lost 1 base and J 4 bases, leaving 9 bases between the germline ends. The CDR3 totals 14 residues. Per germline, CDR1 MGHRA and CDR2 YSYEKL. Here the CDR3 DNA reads TGCGCCAGCAGCCAAGGGTTACAGTCAGATACGCAGTATTTT. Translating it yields CASSQGLQSDTQYF.

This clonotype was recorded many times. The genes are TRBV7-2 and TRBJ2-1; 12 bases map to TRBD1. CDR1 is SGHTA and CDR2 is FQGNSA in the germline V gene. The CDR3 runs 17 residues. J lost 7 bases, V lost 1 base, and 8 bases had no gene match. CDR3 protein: CASSLGWGTGGWNEQFF. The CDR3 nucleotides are TGTGCCAGCAGCTTAGGGTGGGGGACAGGGGGCTGGAATGAGCAGTTCTTC.

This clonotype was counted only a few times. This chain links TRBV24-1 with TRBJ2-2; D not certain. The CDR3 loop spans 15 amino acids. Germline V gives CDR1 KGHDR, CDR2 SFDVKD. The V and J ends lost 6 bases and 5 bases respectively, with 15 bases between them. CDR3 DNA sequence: TGTGCCACCAGTTCTCCTGACCGAACAACCGGGGAGCTGTTTTTT. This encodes CATSSPDRTTGELFF.

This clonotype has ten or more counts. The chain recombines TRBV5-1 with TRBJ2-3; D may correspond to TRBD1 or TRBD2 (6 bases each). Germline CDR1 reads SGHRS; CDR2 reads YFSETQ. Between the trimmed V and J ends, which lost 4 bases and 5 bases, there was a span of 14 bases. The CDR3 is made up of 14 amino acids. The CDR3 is CASSPSGGRDTQYF. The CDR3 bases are TGCGCCAGCAGCCCTTCTGGGGGGCGAGATACGCAGTATTTT.